This TCR beta chain was observed in a study of T-cell reconstitution after alpha-beta-depleted transplantation in children (dated by TCRdb to the mid-2010s). In terms of the full investigation: Using TCR repertoire profiling, the study quantitatively followed how T-cell immune reconstitution unfolded in children after TCRalphabeta/CD19-depleted allogeneic hematopoietic cell transplantation. Paper-wide results and their limitations: In some patients, high TCRbeta diversity at day 60 was attributed to recipient T cells and intrathymic progenitors that had survived conditioning. About two months after transplant, the apparently early recovery of alphabetaT-cell counts reportedly depended on just several hundred clones that had expanded rapidly and came from non-depleted graft cells. Hyperexpanded clone frequencies declined over subsequent months; after one year, T-cell counts and TCRbeta diversity were mostly attributed to newly produced T cells.

The label giving this sample's treatment or condition can be read as: allogeneic hematopoietic cell transplantation with graft depleted of TCRalphabeta T cells and CD19 B cells. Transplant recipients were children who received TCRalphabeta/CD19-depleted allogeneic hematopoietic cell grafts. Taken from cysteine to phenylalanine, the CDR3 has 14 residues. Only the CDR3 part of the read is kept: 42 bases, read in frame from the first base. V gives up 5 bases and J gives up 3 bases, and the segment between their germline ends measures 13 bases. The germline V gene supplies CDR1 SGHVS and CDR2 FNYEAQ. The receptor library was made with PCR. This sample was sequenced with an Illumina HiSeq 2500. To normalize quantification of the TCRbeta repertoire, the TCR libraries were built with molecular barcoding that relied on unique molecular identifiers. In TCRdb, the public reads were trimmed at Q25 with fastp and aligned with MiXCR, with productive beta chains retained. Rows with one shared CDR3 protein collapse into an entry with the most common genes and DNA. The table for this sample lists about 500,000 distinct CDR3 sequences; roughly 11% of them were counted only once. The leading ten clones occupy around 15% of the sample.

With respect to this clonotype: The specificity of this receptor is unknown. No quality values exist for individual bases; no much larger clone is one base distant.

Sequences were derived from PBMCs, mostly from graft donor cells, sampled 180 days after TCRalphabeta/CD19-depleted stem cell transplant. The chain couples TRBV7-6 to TRBJ1-1, with no confident D gene call. The receptor's source is a female patient aged 2-10 years who had a stem cell transplant for aplastic anemia, so the T cells may come from the graft donor. The CDR3 loop reads CASSPWALYTEAFF. The DNA sequence is TGTGCCAGCAGCCCATGGGCATTATACACTGAAGCTTTCTTT.